These 21 T cell receptor beta chains came from one sample sequenced in a study of blood T cell repertoires in COVID-19. The repertoire was sequenced with immunoSEQ multiplex PCR; TCRdb's copy has only in-frame clones and lacks some. The table includes more than 300,000 clones, around nine tenths detected once. Sequencing used PBMCs or T cells enriched from blood (not recorded which). The receptor source for this set is a woman in her late teens or twenties who had recovered from COVID-19.

This chain uses TRBV4-1 with TRBJ1-6; D is uncertain. V shed 3 bases and J shed 1 base, with 13 bases lying between them. The length of the CDR3 is 17 residues. CDR1 and CDR2 (germline): MGHRA, YSYEKL. For the CDR3, the DNA is TGCGCCAGCAGCCAGGCCCAGGAAGTTTCCTATAATTCACCCCTCCACTTT. Its translation is CASSQAQEVSYNSPLHF.

This clone has just one count. The V call is TRBV9, the J call TRBJ2-1, with 8 bases fitting TRBD2. The CDR3 is made up of 16 amino acids. Germline CDR1 SGDLS, CDR2 YYNGEE. V gave up 1 base and J gave up 1 base; unmatched junction bases: 4. CDR3 in amino acids: CASSVTGTRSYNEQFF. CDR3 DNA sequence: TGTGCCAGCAGCGTAACCGGGACTAGGTCCTACAATGAGCAGTTCTTC.

This chain uses TRBV7-8 with TRBJ1-2; maybe TRBD1 (6 bases). Germline values: CDR1 SGHVS, CDR2 FQNEAQ. The V gene lost 2 bases and the J gene lost 1 base, with 20 bases spanning the gap. CDR3 length equals 18 residues. The CDR3 here is CASSLRGGPGTNNYGYTF. The DNA of the CDR3 is TGTGCCAGCAGCTTAAGGGGGGGACCGGGCACAAATAACTATGGCTACACCTTC. Drawing the rest from reference TRBV7-8 and TRBJ1-2, the complete variable domain is GAGVSQSPRYKVAKRGQDVALRCDPISGHVSLFWYQQALGQGPEFLTYFQNEAQLDKSGLPSDRFFAERPEGSVSTLKIQRTQQEDSAVYLCASSLRGGPGTNNYGYTFGSGTRLTVV.

The CDR3, as DNA: TGTGCCAGCAGTGATCCCGGGACAGGGGAGTCACCCCTCCACTTT. This codes for CASSDPGTGESPLHF. The genes are TRBV25-1 and TRBJ1-6, with TRBD1 matching 10 bases. The CDR3 has 15 residues. With 3 bases clipped from V and 10 bases from J, the junction kept 6 bases outside the gene matches. Germline-derived CDR1 and CDR2 are MGHDK and SYGVNS.

J is TRBJ2-3 and V is TRBV5-6, with unresolved D. The CDR3 is made up of 15 amino acids. Trimming left V 0 bases short and J 1 base short, with 9 bases between. Germline loops: CDR1 SGHDT, CDR2 YYEEEE. The CDR3 reads CASSLVAPRTDTQYF. The CDR3 DNA follows: TGTGCCAGCAGCTTGGTGGCTCCCCGCACAGATACGCAGTATTTT.

In its sample, this clone was seen once. This chain joins TRBV7-3 and TRBJ1-2; the match to TRBD1 covers 7 bases. CDR1 SGHTA and CDR2 FQGTGA come from the germline V gene. Trimming cost V 5 bases and J 3 bases; bases outside gene matches: 6. This CDR3 region has 14 residues. CDR3 residues: CASSPTGSDYGYTF. The DNA for the CDR3 is TGTGCCAGCAGCCCGACAGGGTCGGACTATGGCTACACCTTC. Based on the CDR3 plus reference TRBV7-3 and TRBJ1-2, the full variable domain is GAGVSQTPSNKVTEKGKYVELRCDPISGHTALYWYRQSLGQGPEFLIYFQGTGAADDSGLPNDRFFAVRPEGSVSTLKIQRTERGDSAVYLCASSPTGSDYGYTFGSGTRLTVV.

The chain combines TRBV11-3 with TRBJ2-5; 8 nucleotides align to TRBD1. CDR3 size: 15 residues. The junction had 10 bases not matched to a gene; V was cut back by 5 bases and J by 5 bases. Germline CDR1 reads SGHNT; CDR2 reads YENEEA. This chain's CDR3 is CASSPGAGGRETQYF. In nucleotides, the CDR3 is TGTGCCAGCAGCCCCGGGGCAGGGGGCAGGGAGACCCAGTACTTC.

The chain has TRBV2 and TRBJ1-2; 8 bases agree with TRBD1. V trimming: 6 bases; J trimming: 3 bases; junction bases outside the gene matches: 3. The CDR3 loop spans 13 amino acids. Germline CDR1 SNHLY, CDR2 FYNNEI. The CDR3 reads CASRDRVDYGYTF. CDR3 sequence (DNA): TGTGCCAGCAGGGACAGGGTAGACTATGGCTACACCTTC.

This chain connects TRBV7-3 to TRBJ2-1, with 8 bases lining up with TRBD2. The CDR3 extends over 16 amino acids. J lost 9 bases, V lost 5 bases, and 15 bases had no gene match. Germline assignment: CDR1 SGHTA and CDR2 FQGTGA. The DNA for the CDR3 is TGTGCCAGCAGCGACTCTAGGTCGGGGGGGAACTCTGAGCAGTTCTTC. Translating gives CASSDSRSGGNSEQFF.

The rearrangement uses TRBV5-4 and TRBJ2-7, with D possibly TRBD2 on 5 matching bases. This CDR3 region has 13 residues. The V end was cut by 0 bases, the J end by 6 bases, with 10 bases between. Germline CDR1 is SGHNT and CDR2 is YYREEE (reference sequence). Here the CDR3 reads CASSLASEGEQYF. CDR3 coding DNA: TGTGCCAGCAGCTTGGCTTCCGAGGGCGAGCAGTACTTC.

The chain couples TRBV7-6 to TRBJ2-1, with 9 positions matching TRBD1. CDR1 and CDR2 from the germline V gene are SGHVS and FNYEAQ. The CDR3 consists of 15 residues. Trimming took 0 bases from V and 8 from J; bases not matched to a gene: 5. As DNA, the CDR3 is TGTGCCAGCAGCTTAGCAGGGACAGGGTGGGATGAGCAGTTCTTC. It specifies CASSLAGTGWDEQFF.

J is TRBJ1-2 and V is TRBV19; TRBD1 matches at 7 bases. Germline V gives CDR1 LNHDA, CDR2 SQIVND (reference sequence). The CDR3 length is 14 residues. Trimming cost V 3 bases and J 7 bases; bases outside gene matches: 8. The CDR3 nucleotides are TGTGCCAGTAGTATTCCCGCAGGGGGATTTGGCTACACCTTC. Translation gives CASSIPAGGFGYTF.

This chain links TRBV5-1 with TRBJ1-3; the D gene is possibly TRBD1 (6 bases). Trimming removed 5 bases from V and 4 bases from J, with 13 bases in between. The CDR3 totals 14 residues. Germline assignment: CDR1 SGHRS and CDR2 YFSETQ. The CDR3 bases are TGCGCCAGCAGAGGGGCCCAGGGGGGAAACACCATATATTTT. As protein: CASRGAQGGNTIYF. The full variable domain, with the rest looked up from reference TRBV5-1 and TRBJ1-3, is KAGVTQTPRYLIKTRGQQVTLSCSPISGHRSVSWYQQTPGQGLQFLFEYFSETQRNKGNFPGRFSGRQFSNSRSEMNVSTLELGDSALYLCASRGAQGGNTIYFGEGSWLTVV.

The chain employs TRBV18 and TRBJ1-3; no clear D gene. In germline, CDR1 is KGHSH, CDR2 LQKENI. The CDR3 is 14 amino acids. Trimming shortened V by 6 bases and J by 1 base, and 10 bases separated the two germline ends. The CDR3 region is CASSSTGSGNTIYF. The CDR3 DNA reads TGTGCCAGCTCCTCCACGGGGTCTGGAAACACCATATATTTT.

The CDR3 bases are TGTGCCAGCAGCTTAGCGGGGGGGCCCTACGAGCAGTACTTC. Protein sequence: CASSLAGGPYEQYF. The gene calls are TRBV13 and TRBJ2-7; 8 bases align to TRBD2. V was clipped by 1 base and J by 2 bases; unmatched bases: 1. Germline V CDR1 and CDR2: PRHDT, FYEKMQ (reference sequence). CDR3 length: 14 residues.

The chain uses TRBV2 and TRBJ1-2; 9 bases match TRBD1. Germline CDR1 reads SNHLY; CDR2 reads FYNNEI. The CDR3 sequence is 14 residues long. The trim removed 5 bases at V and 6 bases at J, leaving 7 bases unmatched. The CDR3 DNA follows: TGTGCCAGCAGTTGGGGACAGGGTACCGATGGCTACACCTTC. Its protein is CASSWGQGTDGYTF.

The V and J genes are TRBV11-3 and TRBJ2-2; the D is unclear. Per the germline V gene, CDR1 is SGHNT and CDR2 is YENEEA. The CDR3 sequence is 13 residues long. The V gene lost 5 bases and the J gene lost 7 bases, with 11 bases spanning the gap. This CDR3 reads CASSPRWSGELFF. In DNA form, the CDR3 reads TGTGCCAGCAGCCCAAGGTGGAGCGGGGAGCTGTTTTTT.

The chain combines TRBV30 with TRBJ1-2, with D uncertain. Germline loops: CDR1 GTSNPN, CDR2 SVGIG (reference sequence). V lost 7 bases and J lost 2, with 20 bases in between. The CDR3 contains 15 residues. The CDR3 sequence: CASDNEKLRNYGYTF. The CDR3 DNA reads TGTGCCTCAGATAACGAGAAACTACGGAACTATGGCTACACCTTC.

The genes are TRBV7-3 and TRBJ1-1; 12 bases agree with TRBD1. V lost 1 base and J lost 4; bases outside the gene matches: 10. Germline CDR1 and CDR2: SGHTA and FQGTGA. The length of the CDR3 is 18 residues. As DNA, the CDR3 is TGTGCCAGCAGCTTAATTGGGGGACAGGGGGCTGGGAGCACTGAAGCTTTCTTT. This encodes CASSLIGGQGAGSTEAFF.

The CDR3 loop is CAWSRTGRGRQETQYF. CDR3 DNA sequence: TGTGCCTGGAGCCGCACCGGGAGGGGCCGTCAAGAGACCCAGTACTTC. The chain couples TRBV30 to TRBJ2-5, with TRBD2 matching 8 bases. J gave up 2 bases and V 3 bases, and 11 bases lay outside the gene matches. The CDR3 loop spans 16 amino acids. The V gene's germline CDR1 is GTSNPN and CDR2 SVGIG (reference sequence).

The chain is built from TRBV2 and TRBJ2-7, with 9 bases that match TRBD2. Germline V gene sequence: CDR1 SNHLY, CDR2 FYNNEI. V shed 7 bases and J 3 bases; nucleotides not matched to a gene: 7. The CDR3 spans 14 residues. CDR3 nucleotide sequence: TGTGCCAGCACCGATAGCGGGGGTTACTACGAGCAGTACTTC. This codes for CASTDSGGYYEQYF. Supplemented by reference TRBV2 and TRBJ2-7, the full variable domain reads EPEVTQTPSHQVTQMGQEVILRCVPISNHLYFYWYRQILGQKVEFLVSFYNNEISEKSEIFDDQFSVERPDGSNFTLKIRSTKLEDSAMYFCASTDSGGYYEQYFGPGTRLTVT.